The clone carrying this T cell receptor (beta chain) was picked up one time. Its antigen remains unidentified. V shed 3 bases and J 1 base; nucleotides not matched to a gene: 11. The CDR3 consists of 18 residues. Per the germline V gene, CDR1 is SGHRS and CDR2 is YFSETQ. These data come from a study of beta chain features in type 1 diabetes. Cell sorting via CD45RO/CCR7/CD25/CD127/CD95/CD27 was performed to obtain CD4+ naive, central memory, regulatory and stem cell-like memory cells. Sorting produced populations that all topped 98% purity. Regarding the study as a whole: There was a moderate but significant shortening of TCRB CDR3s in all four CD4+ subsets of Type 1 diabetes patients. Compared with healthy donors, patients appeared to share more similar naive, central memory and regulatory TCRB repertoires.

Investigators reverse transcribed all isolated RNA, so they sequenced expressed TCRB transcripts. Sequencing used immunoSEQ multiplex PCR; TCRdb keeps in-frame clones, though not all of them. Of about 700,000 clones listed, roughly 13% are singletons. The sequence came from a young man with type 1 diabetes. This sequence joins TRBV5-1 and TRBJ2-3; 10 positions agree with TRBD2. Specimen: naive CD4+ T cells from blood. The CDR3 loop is CASSSTPPSGGRTDTQYF. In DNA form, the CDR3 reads TGCGCCAGCAGCTCCACCCCCCCTAGCGGGGGCCGCACAGATACGCAGTATTTT. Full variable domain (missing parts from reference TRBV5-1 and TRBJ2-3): KAGVTQTPRYLIKTRGQQVTLSCSPISGHRSVSWYQQTPGQGLQFLFEYFSETQRNKGNFPGRFSGRQFSNSRSEMNVSTLELGDSALYLCASSSTPPSGGRTDTQYFGPGTRLTVL.